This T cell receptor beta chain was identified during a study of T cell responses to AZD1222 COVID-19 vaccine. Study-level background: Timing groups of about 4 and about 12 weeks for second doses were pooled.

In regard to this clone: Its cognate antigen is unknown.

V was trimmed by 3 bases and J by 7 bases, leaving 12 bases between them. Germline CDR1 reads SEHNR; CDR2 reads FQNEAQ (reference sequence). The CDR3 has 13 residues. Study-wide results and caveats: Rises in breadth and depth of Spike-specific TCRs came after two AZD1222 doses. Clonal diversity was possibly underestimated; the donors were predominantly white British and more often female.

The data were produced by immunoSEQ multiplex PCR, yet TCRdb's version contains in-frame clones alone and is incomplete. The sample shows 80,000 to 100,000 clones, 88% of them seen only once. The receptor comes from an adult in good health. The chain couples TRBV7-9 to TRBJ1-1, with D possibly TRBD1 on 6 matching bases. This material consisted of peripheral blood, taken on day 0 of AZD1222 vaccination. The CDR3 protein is CASSFAEGGEAFF. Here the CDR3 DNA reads TGTGCCAGCAGCTTTGCAGAGGGGGGTGAAGCTTTCTTT.